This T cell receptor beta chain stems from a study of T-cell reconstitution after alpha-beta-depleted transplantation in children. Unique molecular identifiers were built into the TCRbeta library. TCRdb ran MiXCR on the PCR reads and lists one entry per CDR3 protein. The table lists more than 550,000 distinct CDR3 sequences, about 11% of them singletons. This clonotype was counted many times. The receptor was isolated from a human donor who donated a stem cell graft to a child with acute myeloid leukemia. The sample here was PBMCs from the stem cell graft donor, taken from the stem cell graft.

The CDR3 nucleotides are TGTGCCAGCAGCGCCGGGACTTCCAATGAGCAGTTCTTC. This codes for CASSAGTSNEQFF. The chain employs TRBV12-3 or TRBV12-4 and TRBJ2-1, with D possibly matching TRBD2 (6 bases). Trimming removed 6 bases at V and 6 bases at J, with 12 bases between. The CDR3 is 13 residues long.